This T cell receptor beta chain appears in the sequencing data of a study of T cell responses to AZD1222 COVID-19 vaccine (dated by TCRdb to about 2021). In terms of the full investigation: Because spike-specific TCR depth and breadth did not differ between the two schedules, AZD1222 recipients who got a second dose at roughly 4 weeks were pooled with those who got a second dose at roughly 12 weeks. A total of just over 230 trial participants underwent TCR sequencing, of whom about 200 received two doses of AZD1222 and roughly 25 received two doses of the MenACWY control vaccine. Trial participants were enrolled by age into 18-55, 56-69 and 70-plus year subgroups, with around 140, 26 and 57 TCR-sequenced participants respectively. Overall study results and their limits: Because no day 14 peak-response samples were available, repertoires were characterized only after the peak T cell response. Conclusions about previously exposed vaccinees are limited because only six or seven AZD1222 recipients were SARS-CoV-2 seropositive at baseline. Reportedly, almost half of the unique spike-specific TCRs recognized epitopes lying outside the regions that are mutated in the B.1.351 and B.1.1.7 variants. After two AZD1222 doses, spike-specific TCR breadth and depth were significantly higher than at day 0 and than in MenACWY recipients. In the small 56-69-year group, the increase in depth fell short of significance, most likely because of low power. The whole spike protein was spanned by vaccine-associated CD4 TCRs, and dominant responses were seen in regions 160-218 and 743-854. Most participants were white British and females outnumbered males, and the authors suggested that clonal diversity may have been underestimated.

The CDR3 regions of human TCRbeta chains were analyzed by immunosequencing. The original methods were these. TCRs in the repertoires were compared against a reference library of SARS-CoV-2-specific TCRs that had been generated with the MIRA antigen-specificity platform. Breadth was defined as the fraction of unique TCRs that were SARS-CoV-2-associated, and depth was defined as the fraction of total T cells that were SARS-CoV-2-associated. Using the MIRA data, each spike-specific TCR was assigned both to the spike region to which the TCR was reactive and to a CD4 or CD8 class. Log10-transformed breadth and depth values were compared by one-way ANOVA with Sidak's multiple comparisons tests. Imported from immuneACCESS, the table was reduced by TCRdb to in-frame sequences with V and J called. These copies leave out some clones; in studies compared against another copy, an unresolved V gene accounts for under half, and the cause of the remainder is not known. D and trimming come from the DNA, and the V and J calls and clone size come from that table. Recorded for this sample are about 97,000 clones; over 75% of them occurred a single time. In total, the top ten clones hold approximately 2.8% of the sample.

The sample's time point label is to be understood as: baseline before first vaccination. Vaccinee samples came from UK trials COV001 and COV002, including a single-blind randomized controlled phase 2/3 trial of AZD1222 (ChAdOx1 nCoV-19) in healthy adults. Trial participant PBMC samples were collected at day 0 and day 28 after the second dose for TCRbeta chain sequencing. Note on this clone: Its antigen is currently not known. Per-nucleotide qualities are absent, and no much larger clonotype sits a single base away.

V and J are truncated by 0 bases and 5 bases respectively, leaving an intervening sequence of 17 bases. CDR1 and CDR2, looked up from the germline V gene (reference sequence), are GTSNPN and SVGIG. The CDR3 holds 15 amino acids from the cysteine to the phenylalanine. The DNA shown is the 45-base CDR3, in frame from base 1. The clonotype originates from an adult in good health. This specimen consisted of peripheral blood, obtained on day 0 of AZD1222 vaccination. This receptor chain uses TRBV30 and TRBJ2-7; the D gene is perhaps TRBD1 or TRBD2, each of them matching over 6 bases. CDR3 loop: CAWSVRRQGRNEQYF. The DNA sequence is TGTGCCTGGAGTGTACGACGTCAGGGGAGGAACGAGCAGTACTTC.